The 32 T cell receptor beta chains listed next were all sequenced from one sample in a study of cytomegalovirus exposure and HLA in healthy donors (dated by TCRdb to the late 2010s). The library was built by means of the immunoSEQ multiplex PCR assay. For the multiplex PCR, a mixture combining 60 forward primers for TCR Vbeta segments and 13 reverse primers for TCR Jbeta segments was used. Held by TCRdb, this immuneACCESS table contains in-frame sequences only and omits some clones. Under half of the omission traces to an unresolved V gene where checked; the cause of the rest is unknown. The sample contains approximately 170,000 clones, 80% to 85% of them found a single time. The top ten constitute around 4.3% of the sample. The sequenced sample consisted of PBMCs. The receptors shown here come from a man aged 50 to 60 in good health and CMV-seropositive.

The rearrangement joins TRBV7-8 to TRBJ1-6; D not resolved. V lost 4 bases and J 10 bases, leaving 20 bases between the germline ends. Per germline, CDR1 SGHVS and CDR2 FQNEAQ. This CDR3 spans 16 amino acids. In DNA, the CDR3 is TGTGCCAGCAGCTCGCCTGGCGGGGTACTGAACTCACCCCTCCACTTT. It translates to CASSSPGGVLNSPLHF.

This clone was counted only a few times. The J gene is TRBJ2-1, the V gene TRBV18; TRBD2 matches 10 bases. V gave up 0 bases and J gave up 5 bases; unmatched junction bases: 4. Germline CDR1 reads KGHSH; CDR2 reads LQKENI. The CDR3 covers 16 residues. The CDR3 is CASSPPSGGQHNEQFF. As DNA, the CDR3 is TGTGCCAGCTCACCACCTAGCGGGGGGCAGCACAATGAGCAGTTCTTC.

V and J are TRBV25-1 and TRBJ1-1, with D possibly matching TRBD1 (5 bases). The CDR3 has 15 amino acids. Germline V gene sequence: CDR1 MGHDK, CDR2 SYGVNS. Trimming removed 1 base from V and 0 bases from J, with 9 bases in between. CDR3 region: CASSELGAMNTEAFF. The CDR3 DNA reads TGTGCCAGCAGTGAATTAGGGGCTATGAACACTGAAGCTTTCTTT.

This sequence joins TRBV27 and TRBJ2-7, with D tentatively TRBD1 (5 bases). The CDR3 covers 19 residues. Trimming pared 0 bases from V and 0 bases from J, leaving 21 bases between. Per the germline V gene, CDR1 is MNHEY and CDR2 is SMNVEV (reference sequence). The CDR3 reads CASSLSLVGAGRTSYEQYF. The CDR3 nucleotides are TGTGCCAGCAGTTTATCGTTAGTTGGGGCAGGGCGGACCTCCTACGAGCAGTACTTC.

J is TRBJ2-7 and V is TRBV11-2; tentatively, D is TRBD1 (6 bases). Per the germline V gene, CDR1 is SGHAT and CDR2 is FQNNGV. Trimming removed 1 base from V and 2 bases from J, with 12 bases in between. The CDR3 is made up of 15 amino acids. The CDR3 is CASSLAAGATYEQYF. In DNA, the CDR3 is TGTGCCAGCAGCTTAGCGGCAGGGGCAACCTACGAGCAGTACTTC.

This chain joins TRBV19 and TRBJ1-6, with TRBD1 matching over 7 bases. Germline CDR1 reads LNHDA; CDR2 reads SQIVND (reference sequence). The CDR3 consists of 13 residues. Germline trimming cut 8 bases from V and 8 bases from J; bases unmatched to any gene: 6. The CDR3 is CASRQGVDSPLHF. CDR3 sequence (DNA): TGTGCCAGTCGTCAGGGGGTAGATTCACCCCTCCACTTT.

The chain combines TRBV28 with TRBJ1-5; D might be TRBD1 (5 bases). Trimming cost V 6 bases and J 3 bases, with 12 bases left between them. Germline loops: CDR1 MDHEN, CDR2 SYDVKM. The CDR3 covers 14 residues. DNA for the CDR3: TGTGCCAGCAGGCCGACAGAGTTCAATCAGCCCCAGCATTTT. It codes for CASRPTEFNQPQHF.

This clone showed up just a few times. The chain recombines TRBV5-4 with TRBJ2-5, with 9 nucleotides matching TRBD2. This CDR3 contains 16 residues. Germline CDR1 SGHNT, CDR2 YYREEE (reference sequence). Unmatched junction bases numbered 8, after V lost 3 bases and J lost 2 bases. The CDR3 DNA follows: TGTGCCAGCAGCTCTCCGACTAGCGGAAAGCAAGAGACCCAGTACTTC. Encoded protein: CASSSPTSGKQETQYF. The full variable domain, its missing parts supplied by reference TRBV5-4 and TRBJ2-5, is ETGVTQSPTHLIKTRGQQVTLRCSSQSGHNTVSWYQQALGQGPQFIFQYYREEENGRGNFPPRFSGLQFPNYSSELNVNALELDDSALYLCASSSPTSGKQETQYFGPGTRLLVL.

The chain recombines TRBV19 with TRBJ1-1, with 10 nucleotides matching TRBD1. The CDR3 has 13 amino acids. Germline trimming cut 5 bases from V and 7 bases from J; bases unmatched to any gene: 4. The germline V gene encodes CDR1 LNHDA and CDR2 SQIVND (reference sequence). The CDR3 nucleotides are TGTGCCAGTAGTCGGGACAGGGGAGGTGAAGCTTTCTTT. As protein: CASSRDRGGEAFF.

The chain links TRBV6-5 to TRBJ1-5, with D perhaps TRBD1 (6 bases). The CDR3 totals 14 residues. The germline CDR1 and CDR2 sequences are MNHEY and SVGAGI. The V end lost 2 bases, the J end lost 4 bases, and 9 bases lay between the germline ends. CDR3 amino acids: CASSYVQGNQPQHF. Written as DNA, the CDR3 is TGTGCCAGCAGTTACGTACAGGGAAATCAGCCCCAGCATTTT.

The V and J genes are TRBV13 and TRBJ2-7; 9 nucleotides agree with TRBD2. V was clipped by 1 base and J by 3 bases; unmatched bases: 4. CDR3 size: 15 residues. Germline assignment: CDR1 PRHDT and CDR2 FYEKMQ (reference sequence). This chain's CDR3 is CASSLVRAGGYEQYF. CDR3 nucleotide sequence: TGTGCCAGCAGCTTAGTTCGAGCGGGAGGCTACGAGCAGTACTTC.

This rearrangement joins TRBV5-5 to TRBJ2-7, with D tentatively TRBD1 (6 bases). Germline CDR1 reads SGHKS; CDR2 reads YYEKEE (reference sequence). CDR3 length: 14 residues. V was cut by 1 base and J by 2 bases, with 10 bases left in between. The CDR3 region is CASSLSEGAYEQYF. CDR3 DNA sequence: TGTGCCAGCAGCTTGAGTGAGGGGGCCTACGAGCAGTACTTC.

This chain's CDR3 is CASSPGTASDYGYTF. DNA of the CDR3: TGCGCCAGCAGCCCAGGGACAGCTTCGGACTATGGCTACACCTTC. J is TRBJ1-2 and V is TRBV5-1; the match to TRBD1 covers 7 bases. The V segment lost 4 bases and the J segment 3 bases; nucleotides outside the gene matches: 9. CDR1 SGHRS and CDR2 YFSETQ come from the germline V gene. This CDR3 is built from 15 residues.

Comments on this clone: At one boundary the junction diverges from the germline segment, which might be a read error. The J gene is TRBJ2-7, the V gene TRBV7-2; possibly TRBD1 for D (6 bases). The CDR3 runs 15 residues. Per germline, CDR1 SGHTA and CDR2 FQGNSA. The CDR3 DNA sequence: TGTGCCAGCAGTTTAGTGGCAGCCAGGGGAAACGAGCAGTACTTC. Its protein product is CASSLVAARGNEQYF.

The chain joins TRBV7-8 to TRBJ2-1, with TRBD2 identical over 12 bases. There are 14 residues in the CDR3. CDR1 and CDR2 (germline): SGHVS, FQNEAQ. V was clipped by 5 bases and J by 6 bases; unmatched bases: 2. The CDR3, as DNA: TGTGCCAGCAGCCCGGGACTAGCGGGCAATGAGCAGTTCTTC. Translation: CASSPGLAGNEQFF.

The chain links TRBV28 to TRBJ2-7; D is possibly TRBD2 (5 bases). V lost 2 bases and J 2 bases, leaving 7 bases between the germline ends. CDR3 length: 13 amino acids. Germline V gene sequence: CDR1 MDHEN, CDR2 SYDVKM. The CDR3 DNA reads TGTGCCAGCAGTTTAGCGGGTGCCTACGAGCAGTACTTC. The encoded protein is CASSLAGAYEQYF.

This chain uses TRBV5-8 with TRBJ2-5, with 7 bases fitting TRBD1. The CDR3 has 17 amino acids. V was pared by 4 bases and J by 5 bases, with 17 bases of the junction left unmatched. Germline lookup yields CDR1 SGHTS and CDR2 YDEGEE. The CDR3 DNA reads as TGTGCCAGCAGCCAGAAAGGGGCAGGGGGACATTGGGAGACCCAGTACTTC. Its translation is CASSQKGAGGHWETQYF.

The CDR3 is CASSRRTVGASEQYF. The DNA of the CDR3 is TGTGCCAGCAGTAGACGGACAGTCGGAGCTTCGGAGCAGTACTTC. V usage is TRBV27 and J usage is TRBJ2-7; possibly TRBD1 for D (6 bases). V was trimmed by 5 bases and J by 7 bases, leaving 21 bases between them. The CDR3 spans 15 residues. CDR1 MNHEY and CDR2 SMNVEV come from the germline V gene (reference sequence).

The chain carries TRBV9 and TRBJ2-3; 7 positions match TRBD1. Per germline, CDR1 SGDLS and CDR2 YYNGEE. This CDR3 contains 16 residues. J was trimmed by 1 base and V by 0 bases; bases with no gene match: 5. Here the CDR3 reads CASSVGGGYGTDTQYF. CDR3 sequence (DNA): TGTGCCAGCAGCGTAGGAGGGGGCTATGGCACAGATACGCAGTATTTT.

The V gene is TRBV6-1, the J gene TRBJ1-2; possible D gene TRBD1, 6 bases. From germline, CDR1 is MNHNS and CDR2 SASEGT. The CDR3 has 13 residues. Trimming removed 0 bases at V and 10 bases at J, with 12 bases between. The CDR3, as DNA: TGTGCCAGCAGTGAAGCCGAGGCAGGGGACTACACCTTC. Translating gives CASSEAEAGDYTF.

The chain is built from TRBV19 and TRBJ2-5, with TRBD1 identical over 8 bases. The J call may not be correct, given that the DNA end is closer to TRBJ2-7. Looked up from germline, CDR1 is LNHDA and CDR2 is SQIVND (reference sequence). This CDR3 region has 17 residues. The CDR3 spells CASSSSGQVWGIYEQYF. DNA of the CDR3: TGTGCCAGTAGTTCCTCGGGACAGGTTTGGGGTATCTACGAGCAGTACTTC.

This clone was seen a single time. This chain connects TRBV2 to TRBJ1-3; D ambiguous. The CDR3 has 11 residues. V was pared by 7 bases and J by 1 base, with 2 bases between. Germline-derived CDR1 and CDR2 are SNHLY and FYNNEI. The CDR3 DNA reads TGTGCCAGCACTTCTGGAAACACCATATATTTT. Translating gives CASTSGNTIYF.

The chain combines TRBV7-9 with TRBJ2-5; TRBD1 might be the D (6 bases). CDR3 size: 15 residues. The germline V gene encodes CDR1 SEHNR and CDR2 FQNEAQ (reference sequence). The V end was cut by 2 bases, the J end by 5 bases, with 15 bases between. The CDR3 region is CASSLFGQMEETQYF. CDR3 coding DNA: TGTGCCAGCAGCTTATTCGGACAGATGGAGGAGACCCAGTACTTC.

This clone was observed a few times. The chain couples TRBV9 to TRBJ1-3; D unclear. The V gene's germline CDR1 is SGDLS and CDR2 YYNGEE. Trimming took off 2 bases at V and 8 bases at J, with 5 bases between the two ends. CDR3 length equals 11 residues. This CDR3 reads CASSVSDTIYF. In nucleotides, the CDR3 is TGTGCCAGCAGCGTTTCCGACACCATATATTTT. The full variable domain, with the rest looked up from reference TRBV9 and TRBJ1-3, is DSGVTQTPKHLITATGQRVTLRCSPRSGDLSVYWYQQSLDQGLQFLIQYYNGEERAKGNILERFSAQQFPDLHSELNLSSLELGDSALYFCASSVSDTIYFGEGSWLTVV.

V usage is TRBV6-5 and J usage is TRBJ2-7, with D perhaps TRBD2 (6 bases). The CDR3 totals 15 residues. Germline assignment: CDR1 MNHEY and CDR2 SVGAGI. The V and J ends lost 4 bases and 2 bases respectively, with 15 bases between them. The CDR3 region has the DNA TGTGCCAGCAGTTCCAGTGGGGGGAAACCCTACGAGCAGTACTTC. Its protein product is CASSSSGGKPYEQYF.

The V gene is TRBV4-3, the J gene TRBJ2-3; 8 bases line up with TRBD2. This CDR3 is built from 17 residues. Germline V gene lookup returns CDR1 LGHNA and CDR2 YSLEER. The junction had 9 bases not matched to a gene; V was cut back by 0 bases and J by 4 bases. The CDR3 spells CASSQDPIRGGSDTQYF. For the CDR3, the DNA is TGCGCCAGCAGCCAAGATCCGATCCGGGGGGGGTCAGATACGCAGTATTTT.

Only a few counts were recorded for this clone. The rearrangement joins TRBV10-1 to TRBJ1-1, with D perhaps matching TRBD1 (5 bases). Deletions cut 4 bases from V and 0 bases from J, with 9 bases between. This CDR3 is 14 amino acids long. Germline V lookup: CDR1 WNHNN, CDR2 SYGVQD (reference sequence). The CDR3: CASSGAGLNTEAFF. As DNA, the CDR3 is TGCGCCAGCAGTGGTGCAGGGTTGAACACTGAAGCTTTCTTT.

This chain connects TRBV27 to TRBJ2-1; D is perhaps TRBD2 (5 bases). V was clipped by 0 bases and J by 9 bases, with 9 bases between them. Germline V gives CDR1 MNHEY, CDR2 SMNVEV (reference sequence). This CDR3 is built from 13 residues. The CDR3 DNA is TGTGCCAGCAGTTTATCGATTGCGGGTGAGCAGTTCTTC. This sequence encodes CASSLSIAGEQFF.

The J gene is TRBJ2-7, the V gene TRBV6-1, with 9 bases identical to TRBD1. The CDR3 consists of 14 residues. The germline V gene has CDR1 MNHNS and CDR2 SASEGT. J was trimmed by 5 bases and V by 5 bases; bases with no gene match: 7. The CDR3 DNA is TGTGCCAGCAGTCCCGGGACAGGGTTGAACGAGCAGTACTTC. This sequence encodes CASSPGTGLNEQYF.

The V call is TRBV5-8, the J call TRBJ2-4; a possible D gene is TRBD1 (5 bases). V lost 0 bases to trimming and J lost 0 bases, with 16 bases between them. Germline V gene data show CDR1 as SGHTS and CDR2 as YDEGEE. This CDR3 comprises 18 residues. The CDR3 DNA is TGTGCCAGCAGCTTGGCTACTGACAGATATCTAGCCAAAAACATTCAGTACTTC. Translation: CASSLATDRYLAKNIQYF.

The chain has TRBV5-1 and TRBJ1-5; 9 bases match TRBD1. This CDR3 comprises 15 residues. The germline V gene encodes CDR1 SGHRS and CDR2 YFSETQ. With V trimmed by 4 bases and J by 5 bases, 7 bases remained unmatched. The CDR3 sequence: CASSPDGQGYQPQHF. The CDR3, as DNA: TGCGCCAGCAGCCCGGATGGACAGGGGTATCAGCCCCAGCATTTT.

The gene calls are TRBV11-3 and TRBJ2-3; D gene unclear. With 0 bases removed from V and 4 bases from J, the gap between germline ends came to 8 bases. The CDR3 spans 14 residues. Looked up from germline, CDR1 is SGHNT and CDR2 is YENEEA. DNA for the CDR3: TGTGCCAGCAGCTTAGATCTCGTAGCAGATACGCAGTATTTT. As protein: CASSLDLVADTQYF. The full variable domain, completed using reference TRBV11-3 and TRBJ2-3, is EAGVVQSPRYKIIEKKQPVAFWCNPISGHNTLYWYLQNLGQGPELLIRYENEEAVDDSQLPKDRFSAERLKGVDSTLKIQPAELGDSAVYLCASSLDLVADTQYFGPGTRLTVL.